These 14 T cell receptor beta chains originate from one sample sequenced in a study of T cell changes during pregnancy in multiple sclerosis. Generated by immunoSEQ multiplex PCR, the TCRdb table keeps only in-frame clones and is missing some. The sample consists of around 61,000 clones, just under 90% of them appearing once. Sequencing was carried out using peripheral blood from another person, used as feeder cells. These receptors originate from a human donor whose cells served as feeder cells for cultures in a pregnancy study.

The genes are TRBV10-1 and TRBJ2-3, with 8 positions matching TRBD1. The germline gives CDR1 WNHNN, CDR2 SYGVQD (reference sequence). J was trimmed by 4 bases and V by 2 bases; bases with no gene match: 2. The CDR3 spans 14 residues. The CDR3 here is CASSEDRGADTQYF. For the CDR3, the DNA is TGCGCCAGCAGTGAGGACAGGGGCGCAGATACGCAGTATTTT.

The chain links TRBV6-1 to TRBJ2-7; the D is unclear. The CDR3 totals 13 residues. Trimming left V 6 bases short and J 3 bases short, with 12 bases between. CDR1 and CDR2 (germline): MNHNS, SASEGT. CDR3 bases: TGTGCCAGCAGGATCAGTCAGGACTACGAGCAGTACTTC. Amino acid sequence: CASRISQDYEQYF.

The V gene is TRBV5-1, the J gene TRBJ1-4; D is ambiguous. This CDR3 spans 15 amino acids. CDR1 and CDR2 (germline): SGHRS, YFSETQ. V was cut by 4 bases and J by 4 bases, with 14 bases left in between. CDR3 region: CASSPRPNFNEKLFF. Written as DNA, the CDR3 is TGCGCCAGCAGCCCCCGACCCAATTTTAATGAAAAACTGTTTTTT.

The chain couples TRBV2 to TRBJ2-6; D possibly matches TRBD1 or TRBD2 (5 bases each). This CDR3 region has 14 residues. Germline lookup yields CDR1 SNHLY and CDR2 FYNNEI. V was clipped by 8 bases and J by 2 bases, with 10 bases between them. CDR3 sequence: CASAGTTGANVLTF. CDR3 DNA: TGTGCCAGCGCTGGGACGACTGGGGCCAACGTCCTGACTTTC.

This rearrangement joins TRBV11-3 to TRBJ2-3, with a tentative D call TRBD2 (6 bases). Germline V lookup: CDR1 SGHNT, CDR2 YENEEA. The V end lost 5 bases, the J end lost 4 bases, and 19 bases lay between the germline ends. The CDR3 sequence is 16 residues long. In DNA, the CDR3 is TGTGCCAGCAGCCCTGGTCCCTCTAGCGAGTCAGATACGCAGTATTTT. Its protein product is CASSPGPSSESDTQYF.

The J gene is TRBJ2-1, the V gene TRBV10-3, with unresolved D. CDR3 length: 12 amino acids. Per germline, CDR1 ENHRY and CDR2 SYGVKD. Trimming shortened V by 8 bases and J by 5 bases, and 10 bases separated the two germline ends. The CDR3: CAIQDGNNEQFF. DNA of the CDR3: TGTGCCATCCAGGACGGAAACAATGAGCAGTTCTTC.

The CDR3 reads CASRQSSSVTGANVLTF. The CDR3 DNA follows: TGTGCCAGCAGACAATCCTCGTCCGTAACCGGGGCCAACGTCCTGACTTTC. The rearrangement joins TRBV27 to TRBJ2-6, with D unclear. Germline assignment: CDR1 MNHEY and CDR2 SMNVEV (reference sequence). V lost 6 bases to trimming and J lost 4 bases, with 19 bases between them. This CDR3 has 17 amino acids.

A remark on this clone: The junction shows a germline mismatch at one end, possibly a read error. V usage is TRBV2 and J usage is TRBJ2-1; TRBD1 aligns across 8 bases. Germline CDR1 and CDR2: SNHLY and FYNNEI. CDR3 size: 15 residues. CDR3 nucleotide sequence: TGTGCCAACAGTGTGCAGAGGACAGGGCCTAAAGGGCAGTTCTTC. Translating gives CANSVQRTGPKGQFF.

The chain recombines TRBV7-9 with TRBJ1-1; D might be TRBD1 (5 bases). Germline assignment: CDR1 SEHNR and CDR2 FQNEAQ (reference sequence). Between the trimmed V and J ends, which lost 5 bases and 0 bases, there was a span of 19 bases. This CDR3 contains 17 residues. The CDR3 is CASSPPISTDLNTEAFF. CDR3 nucleotide sequence: TGTGCCAGCAGCCCGCCTATCTCGACAGACTTGAACACTGAAGCTTTCTTT.

The CDR3 bases are TGTGCCAGCAGTGAAGAGGTCGGCAGGGTAAGCACAGATACGCAGTATTTT. This sequence encodes CASSEEVGRVSTDTQYF. J is TRBJ2-3 and V is TRBV2; D possibly corresponds to TRBD1 (5 bases). The germline V gene has CDR1 SNHLY and CDR2 FYNNEI. The V gene lost 1 base and the J gene lost 0 bases, with 14 bases spanning the gap. CDR3 length: 17 residues.

This chain connects TRBV5-4 to TRBJ2-1, with D possibly being TRBD1 (6 bases). This CDR3 comprises 16 residues. Germline values: CDR1 SGHNT, CDR2 YYREEE (reference sequence). Deletions cut 5 bases from V and 0 bases from J, with 15 bases between. The CDR3 protein is CASRERQDPSYNEQFF. For the CDR3, the DNA is TGTGCCAGCAGAGAGAGACAGGACCCCTCCTACAATGAGCAGTTCTTC. Based on the CDR3 plus reference TRBV5-4 and TRBJ2-1, the full variable domain is ETGVTQSPTHLIKTRGQQVTLRCSSQSGHNTVSWYQQALGQGPQFIFQYYREEENGRGNFPPRFSGLQFPNYSSELNVNALELDDSALYLCASRERQDPSYNEQFFGPGTRLTVL.

This rearrangement joins TRBV11-3 to TRBJ2-3, with 8 bases aligning to TRBD2. The CDR3 extends over 15 amino acids. V gave up 5 bases and J gave up 5 bases; unmatched junction bases: 9. Germline assignment: CDR1 SGHNT and CDR2 YENEEA. DNA for the CDR3: TGTGCCAGCAGCCCTCGCGGGGGGCCAGAAGATACGCAGTATTTT. Translated, it gives CASSPRGGPEDTQYF. The full variable domain, rest sourced from reference TRBV11-3 and TRBJ2-3, is EAGVVQSPRYKIIEKKQPVAFWCNPISGHNTLYWYLQNLGQGPELLIRYENEEAVDDSQLPKDRFSAERLKGVDSTLKIQPAELGDSAVYLCASSPRGGPEDTQYFGPGTRLTVL.

The chain couples TRBV20-1 to TRBJ2-1; no clear D gene. V lost 3 bases and J 7 bases, leaving 7 bases between the germline ends. Germline V gene sequence: CDR1 DFQATT, CDR2 SNEGSKA (reference sequence). The CDR3 length is 11 residues. The CDR3 here is CSASDWNEQFF. In DNA form, the CDR3 reads TGCAGTGCTAGCGACTGGAATGAGCAGTTCTTC.

The chain carries TRBV5-1 and TRBJ1-6; no clear D. Germline CDR1 and CDR2: SGHRS and YFSETQ. The CDR3 is made up of 14 amino acids. Trimming removed 0 bases at V and 10 bases at J, with 11 bases between. The CDR3 sequence: CASSLALVGSPLHF. The CDR3 nucleotides read TGCGCCAGCAGCTTGGCGCTGGTTGGGTCACCCCTCCACTTT.